This entry concerns a single TCR beta chain. This sample is part of a study of tumor and adjacent non-tumor tissue in lung cancer. A modified ARM-PCR protocol with three rounds of nested PCR amplified TCRbeta. TCRdb itself ran the multiplex PCR reads through MiXCR, one entry per CDR3 protein. This sample has about 110,000 distinct CDR3 sequences, with approximately 82% found just once. No cell sorting was done before RNA was extracted from the tissue. Germline loops: CDR1 SGDLS, CDR2 YYNGEE. The CDR3 is 15 residues long. V lost 8 bases and J 1 base, leaving 16 bases between the germline ends. The source of this sequence is a woman aged 55 to 70 with non-small cell lung cancer. What was sequenced was lung tumor tissue. The chain has TRBV9 and TRBJ1-5; D remains unclear. CDR3 sequence reads: CASIVDGKSNQPQHF. CDR3 in DNA: TGTGCCAGTATCGTAGACGGAAAGAGCAATCAGCCCCAGCATTTT.